The rows below give T cell receptor beta chains drawn from one sample of a study of CXCR3-negative and CXCR3-positive naive CD8 T cells. TCRdb re-called the 5' RACE reads; one entry per CDR3 protein, DNA not given. The sample data list 84,000 or so distinct CDR3 sequences. The source material was naive CXCR3+ CD8+ T cells from blood. The receptors stem from a human donor in good health. Some clones in this sample may be carry-over from other donors' samples. Each CDR3 is given with its conserved first and last residue.

TRBV7-9	TRBJ1-5	CASSPGGLNQPQHF
TRBV6-1	TRBJ2-1	CASRVGDALRNEQFF
TRBV4-3	TRBJ2-7	CASSQDYGYEQYF
TRBV6-2/TRBV6-3	TRBJ2-7	CASTGGASYEQYF
TRBV27	TRBJ1-1	CASGPVAGSTEAFF
TRBV10-3	TRBJ2-7	CAISDPYEQYF
TRBV29-1	TRBJ2-3	CSVEDPGESAQYF
TRBV18	TRBJ1-5	CASSPLGQEPPQHF
TRBV28	TRBJ2-1	CASSLPPPSSYNEQFF
TRBV7-9	TRBJ2-1	CASSQRNPGYNEQFF
TRBV5-1	TRBJ1-1	CASSWGQGVPAFF
TRBV28	TRBJ2-5	CAPKETSGGPTKWVATLQETQYF
TRBV12-3/TRBV12-4	TRBJ2-3	CASSSRQDYTQYF
TRBV28	TRBJ2-5	CASSPSGTVLQETQYF
TRBV29-1	TRBJ2-7	CSVEFSGSSYEQYF
TRBV5-1	TRBJ2-7	CASSPVGSYEQYF
TRBV7-9	TRBJ2-7	CASSFRGNEQYF
TRBV28	TRBJ1-4	CASSQTGMGEKLFF
TRBV7-9	TRBJ1-5	CASSYGTAVDQPQHF
TRBV7-9	TRBJ2-1	CASGLSGGSEQFF
TRBV29-1	TRBJ2-2	CSVEDREYTGELFF
TRBV11-1	TRBJ1-2	CASSLEATDNYGYTF
TRBV20-1	TRBJ1-2	CSASGGHTYGYTF
TRBV28	TRBJ2-7	CASGDPGQGYEQYF
TRBV5-1	TRBJ2-2	CASSLASYGELFF
TRBV7-9	TRBJ2-3	CASSPGLGRNTDTQYF
TRBV5-1	TRBJ2-7	CASSSTGTGLLREQYF
TRBV6-2/TRBV6-3	TRBJ2-7	CASSIGTSGAYEQYF
TRBV6-2/TRBV6-3	TRBJ2-5	CASSYPHQETQYF
TRBV28	TRBJ2-3	CASSFSPGLAGVNTDTQYF
TRBV7-9	TRBJ2-3	CASSLYSQSQLAGGRLRTGTQYF
TRBV12-3/TRBV12-4	TRBJ2-3	CASRPKDTQYF